The sequence of this T cell receptor (beta chain) was determined in a study of long-term antiretroviral therapy in people with HIV. Study-level results: Controls showed broader CDR3 length ranges than did the HIV repertoires. Collection of the blood, which took place between about 2003 and 2017, possibly occurred under older ART regimens.

No fewer than two post-ART and no fewer than one pre-ART PBMC samples existed for each donor. DNA was extracted from about 1-10 million thawed cryopreserved PBMC. In germline, CDR1 is SGHRS, CDR2 YFSETQ. CDR3 length: 13 residues. Trimming took off 0 bases at V and 3 bases at J, with 7 bases between the two ends. Comment on this clone: Antigen: not known.

Researchers report immunoSEQ v3.0 was run at survey level. Measured with immunoSEQ multiplex PCR; TCRdb has only the in-frame clones, and not every one. The table lists around 29,000 clones, over 80% of them singletons. The starting material was unsorted PBMCs, obtained 3.2 years before starting antiretroviral therapy. The origin of this receptor is a man aged 45-65 years with HIV. The J gene is TRBJ2-7, the V gene TRBV5-1; no reliable D call. As DNA, the CDR3 is TGCGCCAGCAGCTTGGAACAGATCTACGAGCAGTACTTC. It yields the protein CASSLEQIYEQYF.